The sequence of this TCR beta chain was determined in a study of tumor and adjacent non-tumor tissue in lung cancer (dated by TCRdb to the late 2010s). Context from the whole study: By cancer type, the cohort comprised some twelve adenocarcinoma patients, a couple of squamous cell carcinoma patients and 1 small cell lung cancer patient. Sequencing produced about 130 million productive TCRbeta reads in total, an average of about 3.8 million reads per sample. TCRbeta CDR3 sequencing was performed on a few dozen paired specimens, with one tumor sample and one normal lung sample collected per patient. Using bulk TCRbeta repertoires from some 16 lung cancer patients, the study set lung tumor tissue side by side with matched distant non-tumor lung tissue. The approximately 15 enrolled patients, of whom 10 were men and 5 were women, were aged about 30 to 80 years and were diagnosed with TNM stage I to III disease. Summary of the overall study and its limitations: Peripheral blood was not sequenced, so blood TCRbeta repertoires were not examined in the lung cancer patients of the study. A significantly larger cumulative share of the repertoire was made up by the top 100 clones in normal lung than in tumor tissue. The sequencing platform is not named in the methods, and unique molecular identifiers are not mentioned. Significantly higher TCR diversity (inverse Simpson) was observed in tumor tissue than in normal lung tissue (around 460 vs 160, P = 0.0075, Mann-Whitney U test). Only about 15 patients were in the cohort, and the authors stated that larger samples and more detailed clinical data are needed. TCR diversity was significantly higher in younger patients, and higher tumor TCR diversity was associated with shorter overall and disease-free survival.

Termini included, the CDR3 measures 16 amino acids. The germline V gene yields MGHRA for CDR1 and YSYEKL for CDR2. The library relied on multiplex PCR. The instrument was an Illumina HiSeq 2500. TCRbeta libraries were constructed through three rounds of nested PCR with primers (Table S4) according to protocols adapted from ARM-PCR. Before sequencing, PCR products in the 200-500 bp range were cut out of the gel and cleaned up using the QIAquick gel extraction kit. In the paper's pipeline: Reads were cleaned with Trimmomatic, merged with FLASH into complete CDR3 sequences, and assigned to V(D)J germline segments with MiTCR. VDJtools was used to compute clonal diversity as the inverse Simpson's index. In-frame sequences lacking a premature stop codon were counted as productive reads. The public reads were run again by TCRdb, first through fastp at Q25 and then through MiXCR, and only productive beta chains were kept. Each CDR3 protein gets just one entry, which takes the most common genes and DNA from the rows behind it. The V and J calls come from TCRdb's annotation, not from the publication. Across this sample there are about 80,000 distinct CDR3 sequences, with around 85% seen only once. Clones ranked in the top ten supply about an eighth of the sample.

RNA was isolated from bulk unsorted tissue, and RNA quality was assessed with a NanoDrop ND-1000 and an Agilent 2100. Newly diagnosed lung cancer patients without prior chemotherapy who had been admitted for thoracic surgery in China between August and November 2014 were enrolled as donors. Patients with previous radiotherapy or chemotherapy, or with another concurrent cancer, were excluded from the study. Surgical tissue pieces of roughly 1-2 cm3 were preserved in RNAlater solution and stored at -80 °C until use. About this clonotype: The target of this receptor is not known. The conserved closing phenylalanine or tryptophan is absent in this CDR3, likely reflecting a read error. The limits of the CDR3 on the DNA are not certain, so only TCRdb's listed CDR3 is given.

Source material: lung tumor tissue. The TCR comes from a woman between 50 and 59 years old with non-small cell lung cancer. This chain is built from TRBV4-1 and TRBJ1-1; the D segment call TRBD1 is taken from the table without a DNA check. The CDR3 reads CASSQDRYRTNTEAFY.